Following are 15 T cell receptor beta chains from one sample sequenced in a study of graft-versus-host responses after intestinal transplantation. Profiling relied on immunoSEQ multiplex PCR, and the TCRdb table lists in-frame clones only, not all of them. The sample lists about 90,000 clones, roughly 91% occurring once. These receptors' targets are unknown. The material was unstimulated CD8+ T cells sorted from spleen or lymph node cells, obtained before transplant. Receptors were obtained from a human donor who was the organ donor for an intestinal transplant.

This chain joins TRBV2 and TRBJ2-7, with 7 bases identical to TRBD1. The CDR3 is 12 residues long. Germline V gives CDR1 SNHLY, CDR2 FYNNEI. J lost 4 bases, V lost 6 bases, and 3 bases had no gene match. The CDR3 loop reads CASSRTGYEQYF. In nucleotides, the CDR3 is TGTGCCAGCAGCAGGACAGGTTACGAGCAGTACTTC.

The chain joins TRBV14 to TRBJ2-3, with D perhaps TRBD2 (7 bases). The CDR3 consists of 14 residues. The V gene lost 0 bases and the J gene lost 14 bases, with 18 bases spanning the gap. Per germline, CDR1 SGHDN and CDR2 FVKESK. In DNA form, the CDR3 reads TGTGCCAGCAGCCAAGACTACAGGGAGGGCCTCCGGTATTTT. Its protein is CASSQDYREGLRYF.

The V gene is TRBV14, the J gene TRBJ1-2; D is unresolved. This CDR3 is 15 amino acids long. Trimming removed 4 bases at V and 0 bases at J, with 12 bases between. CDR1 SGHDN and CDR2 FVKESK come from the germline V gene. The CDR3, as DNA: TGTGCCAGCAGCCCCGCTGGAGGAGCTAACTATGGCTACACCTTC. Its protein is CASSPAGGANYGYTF.

This chain links TRBV11-2 with TRBJ2-1, with TRBD1 matching over 9 bases. Unmatched junction bases numbered 7, after V lost 5 bases and J lost 8 bases. The V gene's germline CDR1 is SGHAT and CDR2 FQNNGV. This CDR3 contains 14 residues. The CDR3 DNA follows: TGTGCCAGCAGCCGTGGGACAGGGATGGATGAGCAGTTCTTC. Its translation is CASSRGTGMDEQFF.

This clone was observed once. The chain has TRBV10-2 and TRBJ2-7; D unresolved. V lost 8 bases and J lost 4, with 21 bases in between. The CDR3 has 15 amino acids. Germline CDR1 and CDR2: WSHSY and SAAADI. This CDR3 is CASGARSRLRYEQYF. The CDR3, as DNA: TGCGCCAGCGGCGCGCGGTCTCGGCTAAGGTACGAGCAGTACTTC.

The CDR3 DNA sequence: TGTGCCAGCAGCTTAGAACAGGGGAGTACTGAAGCTTTCTTT. Encoded protein: CASSLEQGSTEAFF. The chain joins TRBV13 to TRBJ1-1; the match to TRBD1 covers 7 bases. Germline trimming cut 1 base from V and 5 bases from J; bases unmatched to any gene: 4. The CDR3 spans 14 residues. CDR1 is PRHDT and CDR2 is FYEKMQ in the germline V gene (reference sequence).

This rearrangement joins TRBV25-1 to TRBJ2-3; 10 bases fit TRBD2. From germline, CDR1 is MGHDK and CDR2 SYGVNS. J was trimmed by 6 bases and V by 5 bases; bases with no gene match: 11. The CDR3 totals 16 residues. For the CDR3, the DNA is TGTGCCAGCAGTTTAGGGAGCGGGAGGGCACCCGATACGCAGTATTTT. This sequence encodes CASSLGSGRAPDTQYF.

The chain links TRBV29-1 to TRBJ2-1, with 9 bases lining up with TRBD2. The CDR3 covers 13 residues. Trimming at V came to 1 base and at J to 8 bases, leaving 3 bases not matched to a gene. CDR1 and CDR2 (germline): SQVTM, ANQGSEA. Here the CDR3 DNA reads TGCAGCGTTGAAGGACGCGGGGGGGATGAGCAGTTCTTC. It yields the protein CSVEGRGGDEQFF.

The rearrangement uses TRBV19 and TRBJ2-5, with D unresolved. Per germline, CDR1 LNHDA and CDR2 SQIVND (reference sequence). V lost 2 bases and J lost 5, with 12 bases in between. This CDR3 is built from 14 residues. The CDR3 spells CASSILDSLETQYF. The CDR3 DNA reads TGTGCCAGTAGTATATTGGATAGCTTGGAGACCCAGTACTTC.

To note about this clone: Relative to the germline gene, one junction end is altered; a read error may explain this. This rearrangement joins TRBV7-7 to TRBJ2-1; 9 bases are a match to TRBD2. The CDR3 totals 17 residues. Germline CDR1 and CDR2: SSHAT and FNYEAQ (reference sequence). As DNA, the CDR3 is TGTGCTAGCAGTCCCTGGGGTAGCGGGGGACCTTACAATGAGCAGTTCTTC. Its translation is CASSPWGSGGPYNEQFF.

This chain connects TRBV19 to TRBJ1-2; D gene uncertain. Trimming cost V 6 bases and J 6 bases, with 17 bases left between them. The CDR3 is 14 amino acids. Germline loops: CDR1 LNHDA, CDR2 SQIVND (reference sequence). CDR3 amino acids: CASRVATGFNGYTF. The CDR3 nucleotides read TGTGCCAGTAGAGTCGCTACGGGGTTTAATGGCTACACCTTC.

This clone was picked up one time. The chain has TRBV4-1 and TRBJ2-1, with 11 bases lining up with TRBD2. The CDR3 loop spans 15 amino acids. In germline, CDR1 is MGHRA, CDR2 YSYEKL. V lost 0 bases and J lost 12; bases outside the gene matches: 7. The CDR3 here is CASSQDPGLAGGQFF. Written as DNA, the CDR3 is TGCGCCAGCAGCCAAGATCCAGGGCTAGCGGGGGGGCAGTTCTTC.

The chain couples TRBV27 to TRBJ2-5, with 9 bases lining up with TRBD1. CDR1 is MNHEY and CDR2 is SMNVEV in the germline V gene (reference sequence). Trimming took 6 bases from V and 5 from J; bases not matched to a gene: 16. This CDR3 comprises 17 residues. The CDR3: CASSFLQGAFGGETQYF. In DNA form, the CDR3 reads TGTGCCAGCAGCTTCCTACAGGGGGCGTTTGGTGGGGAGACCCAGTACTTC.

This rearrangement joins TRBV5-1 to TRBJ2-7, with D possibly matching TRBD2 (5 bases). V was trimmed by 8 bases and J by 2 bases, leaving 17 bases between them. Germline V lookup: CDR1 SGHRS, CDR2 YFSETQ. The CDR3 loop spans 14 amino acids. The DNA of the CDR3 is TGCGCCAGTGCCCTTCCGGGATCGACCTACGAGCAGTACTTC. Translation: CASALPGSTYEQYF.

V is TRBV19 and J is TRBJ1-1; no clear D gene. Trimming took 3 bases from V and 5 from J, leaving 10 bases between them. There are 13 residues in the CDR3. The germline V gene encodes CDR1 LNHDA and CDR2 SQIVND (reference sequence). The CDR3 spells CASSIVRGTEAFF. The CDR3 DNA is TGTGCCAGTAGTATCGTAAGAGGGACTGAAGCTTTCTTT.